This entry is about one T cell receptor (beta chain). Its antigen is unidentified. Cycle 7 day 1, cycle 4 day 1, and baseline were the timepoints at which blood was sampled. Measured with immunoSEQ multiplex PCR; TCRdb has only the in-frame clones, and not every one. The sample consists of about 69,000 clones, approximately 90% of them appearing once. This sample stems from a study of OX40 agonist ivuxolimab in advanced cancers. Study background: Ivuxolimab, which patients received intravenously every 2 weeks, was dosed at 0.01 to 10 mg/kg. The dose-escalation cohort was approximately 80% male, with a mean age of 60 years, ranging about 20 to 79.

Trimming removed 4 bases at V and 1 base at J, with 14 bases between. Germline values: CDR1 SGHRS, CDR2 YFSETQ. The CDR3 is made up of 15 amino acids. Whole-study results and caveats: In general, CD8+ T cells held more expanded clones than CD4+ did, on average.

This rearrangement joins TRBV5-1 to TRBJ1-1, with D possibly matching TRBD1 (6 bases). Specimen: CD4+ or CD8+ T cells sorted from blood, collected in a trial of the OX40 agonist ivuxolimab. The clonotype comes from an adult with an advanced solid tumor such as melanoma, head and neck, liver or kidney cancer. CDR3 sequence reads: CASSASGARNTEAFF. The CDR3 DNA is TGCGCCAGCAGCGCCTCAGGGGCCCGGAACACTGAAGCTTTCTTT.